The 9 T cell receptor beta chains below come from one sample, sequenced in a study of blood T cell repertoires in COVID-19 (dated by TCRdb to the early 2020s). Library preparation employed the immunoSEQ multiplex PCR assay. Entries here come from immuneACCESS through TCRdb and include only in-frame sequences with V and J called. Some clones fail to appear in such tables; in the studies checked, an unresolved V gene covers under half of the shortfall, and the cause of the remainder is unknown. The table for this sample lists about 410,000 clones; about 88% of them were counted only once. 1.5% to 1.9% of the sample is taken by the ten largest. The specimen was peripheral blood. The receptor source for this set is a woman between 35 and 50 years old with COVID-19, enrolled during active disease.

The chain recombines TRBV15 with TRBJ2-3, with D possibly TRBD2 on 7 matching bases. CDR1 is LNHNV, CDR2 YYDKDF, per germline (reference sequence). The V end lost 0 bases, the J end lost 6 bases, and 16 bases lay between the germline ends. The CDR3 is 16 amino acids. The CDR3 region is CATSRDPGGGADTQYF. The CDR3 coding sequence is TGTGCCACCAGCAGAGATCCAGGAGGGGGGGCCGATACGCAGTATTTT.

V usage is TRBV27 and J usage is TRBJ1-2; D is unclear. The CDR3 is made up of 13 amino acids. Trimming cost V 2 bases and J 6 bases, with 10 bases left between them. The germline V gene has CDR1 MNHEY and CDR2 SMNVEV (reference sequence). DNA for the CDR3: TGTGCCAGCAGTTTACAAAGAGGGCATGGCTACACCTTC. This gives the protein CASSLQRGHGYTF.

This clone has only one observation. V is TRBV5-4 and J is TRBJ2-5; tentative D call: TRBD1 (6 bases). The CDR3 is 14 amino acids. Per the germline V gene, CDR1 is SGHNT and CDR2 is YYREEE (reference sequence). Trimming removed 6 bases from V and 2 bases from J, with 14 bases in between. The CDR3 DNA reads TGTGCCAGCACCACTGGGACAAGACAAGAGACCCAGTACTTC. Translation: CASTTGTRQETQYF.

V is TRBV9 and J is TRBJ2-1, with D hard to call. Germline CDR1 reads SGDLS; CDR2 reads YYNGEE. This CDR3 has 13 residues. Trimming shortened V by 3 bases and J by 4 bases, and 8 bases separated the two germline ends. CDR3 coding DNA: TGTGCCAGCAGCGGCGCGGTATACAATGAGCAGTTCTTC. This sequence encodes CASSGAVYNEQFF.

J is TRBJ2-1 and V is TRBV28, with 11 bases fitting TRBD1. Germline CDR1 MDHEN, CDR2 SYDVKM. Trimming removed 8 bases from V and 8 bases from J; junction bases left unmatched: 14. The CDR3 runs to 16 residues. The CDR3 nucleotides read TGTGCCAGCCTCTTCGAAAGGGGGGACAGGGGGGATGAGCAGTTCTTC. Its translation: CASLFERGDRGDEQFF.

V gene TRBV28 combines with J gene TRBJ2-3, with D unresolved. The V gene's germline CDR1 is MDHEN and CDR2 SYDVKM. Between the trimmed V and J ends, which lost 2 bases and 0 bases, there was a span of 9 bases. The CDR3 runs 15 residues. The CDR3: CASSLGGASTDTQYF. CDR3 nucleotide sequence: TGTGCCAGCAGTTTAGGCGGAGCTAGCACAGATACGCAGTATTTT.

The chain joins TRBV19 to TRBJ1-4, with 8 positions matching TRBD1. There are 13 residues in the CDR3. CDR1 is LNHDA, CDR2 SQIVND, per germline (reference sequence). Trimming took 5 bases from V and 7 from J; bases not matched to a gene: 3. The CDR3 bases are TGTGCCAGTAGTGTGACAGGGGTTGAAAAACTGTTTTTT. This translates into CASSVTGVEKLFF.

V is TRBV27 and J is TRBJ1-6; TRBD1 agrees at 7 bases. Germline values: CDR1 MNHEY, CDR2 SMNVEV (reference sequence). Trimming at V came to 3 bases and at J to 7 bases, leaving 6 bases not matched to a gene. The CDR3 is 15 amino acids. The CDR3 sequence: CASSFGTALNSPLHF. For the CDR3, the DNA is TGTGCCAGCAGTTTCGGGACAGCCCTAAATTCACCCCTCCACTTT.

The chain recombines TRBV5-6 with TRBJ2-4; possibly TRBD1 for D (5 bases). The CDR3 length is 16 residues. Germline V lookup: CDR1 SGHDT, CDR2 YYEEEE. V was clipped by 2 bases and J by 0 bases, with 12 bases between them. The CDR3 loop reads CASSLNRILAKNIQYF. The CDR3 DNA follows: TGTGCCAGCAGCTTAAACAGGATCCTAGCCAAAAACATTCAGTACTTC. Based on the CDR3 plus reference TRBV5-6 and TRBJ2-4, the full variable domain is DAGVTQSPTHLIKTRGQQVTLRCSPKSGHDTVSWYQQALGQGPQFIFQYYEEEERQRGNFPDRFSGHQFPNYSSELNVNALLLGDSALYLCASSLNRILAKNIQYFGAGTRLSVL.